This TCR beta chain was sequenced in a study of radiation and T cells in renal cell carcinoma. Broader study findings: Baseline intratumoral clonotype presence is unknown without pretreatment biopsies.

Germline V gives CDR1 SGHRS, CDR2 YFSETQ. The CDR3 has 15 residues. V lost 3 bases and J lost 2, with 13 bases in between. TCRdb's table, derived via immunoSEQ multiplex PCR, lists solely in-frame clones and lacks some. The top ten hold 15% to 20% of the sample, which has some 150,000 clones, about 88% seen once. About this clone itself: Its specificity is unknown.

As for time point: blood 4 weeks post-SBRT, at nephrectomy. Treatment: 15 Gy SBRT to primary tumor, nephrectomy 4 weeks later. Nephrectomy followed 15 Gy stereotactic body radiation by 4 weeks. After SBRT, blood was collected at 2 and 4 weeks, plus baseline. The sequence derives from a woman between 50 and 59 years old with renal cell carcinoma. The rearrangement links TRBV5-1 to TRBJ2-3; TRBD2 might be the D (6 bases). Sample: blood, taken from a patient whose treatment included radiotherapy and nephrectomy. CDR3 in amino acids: CASSSTGTDTDTQYF. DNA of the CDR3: TGCGCCAGCAGCTCGACCGGGACTGACACAGATACGCAGTATTTT. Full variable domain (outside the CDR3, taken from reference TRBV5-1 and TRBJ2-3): KAGVTQTPRYLIKTRGQQVTLSCSPISGHRSVSWYQQTPGQGLQFLFEYFSETQRNKGNFPGRFSGRQFSNSRSEMNVSTLELGDSALYLCASSSTGTDTDTQYFGPGTRLTVL.